These 18 T cell receptor beta chains were all obtained from the same sample, sequenced in a study of shared clonotypes between healthy human individuals (dated by TCRdb to the early 2020s). Receptors were amplified or captured by the immunoSEQ multiplex PCR assay. Imported from immuneACCESS, the table was reduced by TCRdb to in-frame sequences with V and J called. These copies leave out some clones; in studies compared against another copy, an unresolved V gene accounts for under half, and the cause of the remainder is not known. In all, the sample holds a few million clones, and 80% to 95% of those were seen once. The ten biggest clones cover around 0.4% of the sample. Sequencing used naive CD4+ T cells from PBMCs. The label giving this sample's cell subset or site can be read as: CD45RA+ positively selected. The receptors derive from a young man in good health. Some clones in this sample may be carry-over from other donors' samples.

The chain couples TRBV4-2 to TRBJ2-1; 14 positions match TRBD2. J gave up 6 bases and V 4 bases, and 8 bases lay outside the gene matches. Per germline, CDR1 LGHNA and CDR2 YNFKEQ. CDR3 size: 17 residues. DNA for the CDR3: TGTGCCAGCAGCCGGGGACTAGCGGGAGATTGGGGCAATGAGCAGTTCTTC. Amino acid sequence: CASSRGLAGDWGNEQFF.

The rearrangement links TRBV7-6 to TRBJ2-1, with TRBD2 matching 11 bases. The CDR3 runs 16 residues. The V gene's germline CDR1 is SGHVS and CDR2 FNYEAQ. The junction had 7 bases not matched to a gene; V was cut back by 3 bases and J by 6 bases. The CDR3 is CASSLEPGLAANEQFF. In DNA form, the CDR3 reads TGTGCCAGCAGCTTGGAACCGGGACTAGCGGCCAATGAGCAGTTCTTC.

The chain combines TRBV7-6 with TRBJ1-1, with TRBD1 matching over 12 bases. This CDR3 is built from 15 residues. Germline V gene data show CDR1 as SGHVS and CDR2 as FNYEAQ. With 0 bases clipped from V and 8 bases from J, the junction kept 4 bases outside the gene matches. The CDR3 loop is CASSLAGQGAPEAFF. The CDR3 nucleotides read TGTGCCAGCAGCTTAGCGGGACAGGGGGCGCCGGAAGCTTTCTTT. Drawing the rest from reference TRBV7-6 and TRBJ1-1, the complete variable domain is GAGVSQSPRYKVTKRGQDVALRCDPISGHVSLYWYRQALGQGPEFLTYFNYEAQQDKSGLPNDRFSAERPEGSISTLTIQRTEQRDSAMYRCASSLAGQGAPEAFFGQGTRLTVV.

The chain is built from TRBV19 and TRBJ2-1, with 7 positions matching TRBD2. CDR3 length equals 16 residues. CDR1 is LNHDA and CDR2 is SQIVND in the germline V gene (reference sequence). The V segment lost 0 bases and the J segment 7 bases; nucleotides outside the gene matches: 9. In DNA, the CDR3 is TGTGCCAGTAGTATAGAGGCTAGCGGTTGGGGAAATGAGCAGTTCTTC. Its protein product is CASSIEASGWGNEQFF.

This chain links TRBV27 with TRBJ2-3; D is undetermined. The CDR3 has 12 amino acids. V dropped 6 bases and J dropped 6 bases, with 10 bases sitting between them. Germline CDR1 is MNHEY and CDR2 is SMNVEV (reference sequence). The CDR3 DNA is TGTGCCAGCAGCTCCCTTTTGGATACGCAGTATTTT. Its protein is CASSSLLDTQYF.

This chain connects TRBV27 to TRBJ2-5; D is ambiguous. V was trimmed by 5 bases and J by 5 bases, leaving 18 bases between them. CDR1 MNHEY and CDR2 SMNVEV come from the germline V gene (reference sequence). The CDR3 loop spans 15 amino acids. CDR3 in amino acids: CASSGVRTERETQYF. CDR3 sequence (DNA): TGTGCCAGCAGTGGGGTGAGGACGGAAAGGGAGACCCAGTACTTC.

This clone is a singleton in its sample. The rearrangement uses TRBV5-1 and TRBJ2-7; 7 bases match TRBD2. Germline CDR1 reads SGHRS; CDR2 reads YFSETQ. The CDR3 covers 14 residues. The trim removed 4 bases at V and 4 bases at J, leaving 8 bases unmatched. As DNA, the CDR3 is TGCGCCAGCAGCCCCCCGGCGGGAGCGTACGAGCAGTACTTC. It specifies CASSPPAGAYEQYF. Using reference TRBV5-1 and TRBJ2-7 for the parts outside the CDR3, the full variable domain is KAGVTQTPRYLIKTRGQQVTLSCSPISGHRSVSWYQQTPGQGLQFLFEYFSETQRNKGNFPGRFSGRQFSNSRSEMNVSTLELGDSALYLCASSPPAGAYEQYFGPGTRLTVT.

This chain connects TRBV4-1 to TRBJ2-5, with D perhaps given as TRBD1 or TRBD2 (5 bases each). Trimming stripped 5 bases from V and 2 bases from J, with 24 bases between. Germline assignment: CDR1 MGHRA and CDR2 YSYEKL. The CDR3 contains 18 residues. The CDR3 nucleotides are TGCGCCAGCAGCAAAAAACCCGGGACCCCCACCGGACAAGAGACCCAGTACTTC. It encodes CASSKKPGTPTGQETQYF.

Regarding this clone: The sample contains more than one DNA sequence encoding this CDR3. The chain joins TRBV5-1 to TRBJ2-5; 8 bases fit TRBD1. Germline V gene data show CDR1 as SGHRS and CDR2 as YFSETQ. The CDR3 has 14 amino acids. With V trimmed by 2 bases and J by 4 bases, 4 bases remained unmatched. In DNA, the CDR3 is TGCGCCAGCAGCTTCACAGGGGGTCGAGAGACCCAGTACTTC. Translated: CASSFTGGRETQYF.

The rearrangement uses TRBV7-3 and TRBJ1-2; no definite D call. V was cut by 3 bases and J by 6 bases, with 14 bases left in between. CDR1 and CDR2 (germline): SGHTA, FQGTGA. The CDR3 consists of 14 residues. The CDR3 DNA reads as TGTGCCAGCAGCTTCGGACGGCAACTGAATGGCTACACCTTC. It specifies CASSFGRQLNGYTF.

This clone was counted a single time. V is TRBV5-1 and J is TRBJ2-3; the D gene is possibly TRBD1 (6 bases). CDR1 and CDR2 from the germline V gene are SGHRS and YFSETQ. The length of the CDR3 is 16 residues. V lost 1 base and J 0 bases, leaving 12 bases between the germline ends. Here the CDR3 DNA reads TGCGCCAGCAGCTTGTCCAGGGGCGCTAGCACAGATACGCAGTATTTT. Translated: CASSLSRGASTDTQYF.

The CDR3 protein is CASALDSGNTIYF. DNA of the CDR3: TGTGCCTCCGCCCTAGATTCTGGAAACACCATATATTTT. The gene calls are TRBV6-1 and TRBJ1-3, with unresolved D. V was trimmed by 11 bases and J by 1 base, leaving 12 bases between them. Germline CDR1 and CDR2: MNHNS and SASEGT. This CDR3 contains 13 residues.

The chain employs TRBV5-1 and TRBJ2-5; 9 bases match TRBD1. V lost 2 bases, J lost 4 bases, and 6 bases stayed unmatched. This CDR3 has 15 amino acids. CDR1 SGHRS and CDR2 YFSETQ come from the germline V gene. The CDR3 spells CASSFPDRGIETQYF. The CDR3 coding sequence is TGCGCCAGCAGCTTCCCGGACAGGGGTATAGAGACCCAGTACTTC.

Only one count was recorded for this clone. The V gene is TRBV28, the J gene TRBJ2-3; TRBD1 aligns across 8 bases. The CDR3 is 16 amino acids. J lost 2 bases, V lost 6 bases, and 10 bases had no gene match. Germline loops: CDR1 MDHEN, CDR2 SYDVKM. This chain's CDR3 is CASRLRTGTITDTQYF. As DNA, the CDR3 is TGTGCCAGCAGACTCCGGACAGGGACCATCACAGATACGCAGTATTTT. Together with reference TRBV28 and TRBJ2-3, the CDR3 gives the full variable domain: DVKVTQSSRYLVKRTGEKVFLECVQDMDHENMFWYRQDPGLGLRLIYFSYDVKMKEKGDIPEGYSVSREKKERFSLILESASTNQTSMYLCASRLRTGTITDTQYFGPGTRLTVL.

This chain links TRBV27 with TRBJ2-2; the D gene is possibly TRBD1 (6 bases). CDR1 and CDR2 from the germline V gene are MNHEY and SMNVEV (reference sequence). The V and J ends lost 9 bases and 4 bases respectively, with 27 bases between them. The CDR3 has 18 amino acids. The CDR3 DNA follows: TGTGCCAGTGGGGAAAAGGTTGGGACACCATTTTCCACCGGGGAGCTGTTTTTT. The encoded protein is CASGEKVGTPFSTGELFF.

This chain links TRBV7-9 with TRBJ1-1; 7 nucleotides align to TRBD1. Germline CDR1 is SEHNR and CDR2 is FQNEAQ (reference sequence). The CDR3 is 16 amino acids. J was trimmed by 5 bases and V by 6 bases; bases with no gene match: 15. CDR3 loop: CASSSQGSGGLTEAFF. In DNA form, the CDR3 reads TGTGCCAGCAGTTCACAGGGGTCCGGGGGGTTGACTGAAGCTTTCTTT.

In nucleotides, the CDR3 is TGTGCCGGCCGGGGGGGACCTAACTATGGCTACACCTTC. Translation: CAGRGGPNYGYTF. The chain employs TRBV28 and TRBJ1-2, with D perhaps matching TRBD1 (5 bases). This CDR3 spans 13 amino acids. V gave up 11 bases and J gave up 0 bases, with 13 bases separating them. The germline CDR1 and CDR2 sequences are MDHEN and SYDVKM.

The V gene is TRBV28, the J gene TRBJ2-3; D is unclear. Trimming pared 6 bases from V and 2 bases from J, leaving 9 bases between. From germline, CDR1 is MDHEN and CDR2 SYDVKM. The CDR3 spans 13 residues. CDR3 nucleotides: TGTGCCAGCAGCTCCGGCCCCACAGATACGCAGTATTTT. It yields the protein CASSSGPTDTQYF.